This T cell receptor (beta chain) was sequenced for a study of blood T cells in healthy people across ages. This clonotype appeared a few times. As yet, its antigen is unknown. Study-wide results and limits: From one million sequenced T cells, diversity estimates were lower bounds.

The V end lost 1 base, the J end lost 8 bases, and 14 bases lay between the germline ends. The CDR3 contains 13 residues. CDR1 is SQVTM and CDR2 is ANQGSEA in the germline V gene. Then a second PCR, running about 6 to 12 cycles, was carried out with a sample-barcoded 5' primer and a J-beta primer mix. Each CDR3 protein gets one entry after TCRdb re-called the 5' RACE reads with MiXCR. The sample lists roughly 1.5 million distinct CDR3 sequences, 42% occurring once. The V gene is TRBV29-1, the J gene TRBJ1-2; maybe TRBD1 (6 bases). Sequencing was carried out using blood. The TCR comes from a woman younger than 35 in good health. The CDR3 protein is CSVEGAGATGYTF. CDR3 DNA: TGCAGCGTTGAAGGCGCAGGGGCAACCGGCTACACCTTC.